Detailed here is one T cell receptor (beta chain). Its antigen is unknown. The data stem from a study of blood T cells in healthy people across ages. Study results and caveats: Researchers judged that diversity estimates from one million T cells fell short of true values. Per-million-T-cell TCR beta diversity fell roughly linearly with age.

Together with a sample-barcoded 5' primer, a J-beta primer mix was included in a second PCR lasting about 6 to 11 cycles. A minimum of 3 million CDR3-containing paired-end reads was obtained for each sample. TCRdb recomputed calls from the 5' RACE reads with MiXCR, one row per CDR3 protein. The table lists about 780,000 distinct CDR3 sequences, approximately 67% of them singletons, with roughly a quarter in the top ten. The CDR3 has 17 residues. Germline V gene lookup returns CDR1 SGHDN and CDR2 FVKESK. V shed 3 bases and J shed 5 bases, with 21 bases lying between them. The chain couples TRBV14 to TRBJ2-3; D is unresolved. The clonotype comes from a man aged 25 to 40 in good health. The sequenced sample was blood. The DNA for the CDR3 is TGTGCCAGCAGCCAGACAAGACTGGAAGGGCGGATAGATACGCAGTATTTT. This codes for CASSQTRLEGRIDTQYF.